This is a list of T cell receptor beta chains from one sample in a study of cytomegalovirus exposure and HLA in healthy donors. Clones were sequenced by immunoSEQ multiplex PCR, and TCRdb holds only the in-frame ones, with some missing. In all, the sample yields approximately 150,000 clones. Input material: PBMCs. The origin of the receptors is a woman aged 45-59 years in good health and CMV-seronegative. CDR3s include the opening cysteine and the closing phenylalanine or tryptophan. A D gene is named only where the DNA matches it firmly.

j_call d_call v_call cdr3_aa cdr3_nt
TRBJ2-7 TRBD2 TRBV28 CASTGGRVDEQYF TGTGCCAGCACCGGAGGGAGGGTCGACGAGCAGTACTTC
TRBJ1-3 TRBD1 TRBV28 CASSLYGQGVGNTIYF TGTGCCAGCAGTTTATATGGACAGGGGGTTGGAAACACCATATATTTT
TRBJ1-4 NA TRBV2 CASSAGSPTNEKLFF TGTGCCAGCAGTGCAGGGTCCCCAACTAATGAAAAACTGTTTTTT
TRBJ2-7 NA TRBV28 CAIREASGGKHEQYF TGTGCCATCAGAGAGGCGTCTGGGGGGAAGCACGAGCAGTACTTC
TRBJ2-7 TRBD1 TRBV28 CASSLLSRGLYEQYF TGTGCCAGCAGTTTATTGAGCAGGGGGCTGTACGAGCAGTACTTC
TRBJ2-1 NA TRBV30 CAWSWLAPKSEQFF TGTGCCTGGAGTTGGCTAGCTCCCAAGAGTGAGCAGTTCTTC
TRBJ1-2 NA TRBV6-5 CASSYSAEPYGYTF TGTGCCAGCAGTTACTCTGCGGAACCCTATGGCTACACCTTC
TRBJ2-1 TRBD1 TRBV5-1 CASSRRDRGLEQFF TGCGCCAGCAGCCGACGGGACAGGGGGCTTGAGCAGTTCTTC
TRBJ1-6 TRBD1 TRBV6-5 CASSLTGGSYNSPLHF TGTGCCAGCAGTTTGACAGGGGGGTCCTATAATTCACCCCTCCACTTT
TRBJ1-1 NA TRBV5-1 CASSLSATTPFEAFF TGCGCCAGCAGCTTATCCGCGACTACCCCTTTTGAAGCTTTCTTT
TRBJ2-7 TRBD1 TRBV27 CASSLSFRTGVVIEQYF TGTGCCAGCAGTTTATCGTTCAGGACAGGGGTTGTTATCGAGCAGTACTTC
TRBJ1-1 NA TRBV6-5 CASSYSRRGTEAFF TGTGCCAGCAGTTACTCGCGAAGGGGAACTGAAGCTTTCTTT
TRBJ2-7 NA TRBV7-2 CASSLEASSGGWRTYEQYF TGTGCCAGCAGCTTAGAGGCTAGCTCAGGAGGATGGAGGACCTACGAGCAGTACTTC
TRBJ1-2 TRBD1 TRBV7-2 CASRRDRGLGYTF TGTGCCAGCAGGCGGGACAGGGGGCTTGGCTACACCTTC
TRBJ1-1 TRBD1 TRBV28 CASSPPGQGATEAFF TGTGCCAGCAGTCCCCCGGGACAGGGAGCCACTGAAGCTTTCTTT
TRBJ1-2 NA TRBV7-9 CASSLGGFGYGYTF TGTGCCAGCAGCTTAGGCGGATTCGGATATGGCTACACCTTC
TRBJ2-1 NA TRBV4-3 CASSQDVISYNEQFF TGCGCCAGCAGCCAAGATGTAATCTCCTACAATGAGCAGTTCTTC
TRBJ2-7 NA TRBV4-1 CASSQEWSGYEQYF TGCGCCAGCAGCCAAGAATGGTCAGGGTACGAGCAGTACTTC
TRBJ2-7 NA TRBV19 CASSMGRTDPYEQYF TGTGCCAGTAGTATGGGAAGGACAGACCCCTACGAGCAGTACTTC
TRBJ2-3 TRBD2 TRBV7-9 CASSTTSGFTDTQYF TGTGCCAGCAGCACGACTAGCGGGTTCACAGATACGCAGTATTTT
TRBJ2-3 TRBD2 TRBV2 CASPATSGRFGSTDTQYF TGTGCCAGCCCCGCGACTAGCGGGAGATTTGGAAGCACAGATACGCAGTATTTT
TRBJ1-3 TRBD1 TRBV28 CASSPTGGAPGNTIYF TGTGCCAGCAGTCCGACAGGGGGCGCCCCAGGAAACACCATATATTTT
TRBJ2-7 NA TRBV15 CATSRDLVNRPYEQYF TGTGCCACCAGCAGAGATTTGGTCAACAGACCCTACGAGCAGTACTTC
TRBJ2-2 NA TRBV7-2 CASSLFSGSSTGELFF TGTGCCAGCAGCTTATTCAGCGGGTCCTCCACCGGGGAGCTGTTTTTT
TRBJ2-7 NA TRBV7-9 CASSLTGQGSYEQYF TGTGCCAGCAGCTTAACAGGGCAGGGGTCCTACGAGCAGTACTTC
TRBJ2-1 TRBD2 TRBV5-6 CASSTAGGGNNEQFF TGTGCCAGCAGCACAGCGGGAGGCGGTAACAATGAGCAGTTCTTC
TRBJ1-4 NA TRBV28 CASRGGGEKLFF TGTGCCAGCCGCGGGGGGGGTGAAAAACTGTTTTTT
TRBJ1-1 NA TRBV6-5 CASSFRRAAGTEAFF TGTGCCAGCAGTTTTCGCCGGGCCGCGGGCACTGAAGCTTTCTTT
TRBJ2-3 TRBD1 TRBV7-2 CASSFDRVTDTQYF TGTGCCAGCAGCTTTGACAGGGTCACAGATACGCAGTATTTT
TRBJ2-1 NA TRBV5-1 CASSLGPSSYNEQFF TGCGCCAGCAGCTTGGGACCTAGCTCCTACAATGAGCAGTTCTTC
TRBJ2-3 NA TRBV7-2 CASSLLRGGYRTDTQYF TGTGCCAGCAGCCTATTAAGGGGGGGGTATAGGACAGATACGCAGTATTTT
TRBJ1-1 TRBD1 TRBV5-1 CASSVPGGAPGEAFF TGCGCCAGCAGCGTCCCAGGGGGCGCACCAGGTGAAGCTTTCTTT
TRBJ2-7 TRBD1 TRBV29-1 CSVECRGQIEQYF TGCAGCGTTGAATGCAGGGGGCAGATCGAGCAGTACTTC
TRBJ2-2 TRBD1 TRBV9 CASSVGTAWTGELFF TGTGCCAGCAGCGTTGGGACAGCCTGGACCGGGGAGCTGTTTTTT
TRBJ1-2 TRBD1 TRBV27 CASTELFDRGASYGYTF TGTGCCAGCACCGAGCTTTTCGACAGGGGAGCGAGCTATGGCTACACCTTC
TRBJ1-2 TRBD1 TRBV25-1 CASSEPRTGEGYTF TGTGCCAGCAGTGAACCCCGGACAGGGGAAGGCTACACCTTC
TRBJ2-7 NA TRBV4-2 CASSQVSGQSYEQYF TGTGCCAGCAGCCAAGTCTCAGGACAGTCCTACGAGCAGTACTTC
TRBJ1-4 NA TRBV19 CASSQGTMEEKLFF TGTGCCAGTAGCCAAGGAACCATGGAGGAAAAACTGTTTTTT
TRBJ2-1 NA TRBV4-1 CASSLDRLSYNEQFF TGCGCCAGCAGCCTCGACAGATTATCCTACAATGAGCAGTTCTTC
TRBJ2-7 TRBD1 TRBV7-3 CASSRTGGSHEQYF TGTGCCAGCAGCCGGACAGGGGGGAGCCACGAGCAGTACTTC
TRBJ2-7 TRBD1 TRBV5-6 CASSSRHHRGDTYEQYF TGTGCCAGCAGCTCCAGACACCACAGGGGGGACACCTACGAGCAGTACTTC
TRBJ2-5 NA TRBV6-9 CASSYSKSCQRDQETQYF TGTGCCAGCAGTTATTCTAAGAGTTGCCAGCGGGACCAAGAGACCCAGTACTTC
TRBJ2-7 TRBD2 TRBV2 CASSGASGRVSYEQYF TGTGCCAGCAGTGGGGCTAGCGGGAGGGTCTCCTACGAGCAGTACTTC
TRBJ2-1 TRBD1 TRBV6-5 CASRNRGHLGDEQFF TGTGCCAGCAGGAACAGGGGACATTTGGGAGATGAGCAGTTCTTC
TRBJ2-7 NA TRBV11-2 CASSKLVSSYEQYF TGTGCCAGCAGCAAGCTAGTGAGCTCCTACGAGCAGTACTTC
TRBJ2-3 NA TRBV4-3 CASSQVSPAVRTDTQYF TGCGCCAGCAGCCAAGTCTCCCCAGCGGTGCGCACAGATACGCAGTATTTT
TRBJ2-3 NA TRBV25-1 CATRKGPLDTQYF TGTGCCACTCGCAAGGGGCCACTCGATACGCAGTATTTT
TRBJ1-1 NA TRBV2 CASFLWLNTEAFF TGTGCCAGCTTCCTCTGGCTCAACACTGAAGCTTTCTTT
TRBJ1-5 NA TRBV7-2 CASSLGTRSNQPQHF TGTGCCAGCAGCTTAGGGACAAGGAGCAATCAGCCCCAGCATTTT
TRBJ2-5 NA TRBV19 CATRGDSYSQETQYF TGTGCCACCAGGGGGGACAGCTACTCCCAAGAGACCCAGTACTTC
TRBJ1-5 NA TRBV6-1 CASSELRGEGQPQHF TGTGCCAGCAGTGAACTAAGAGGGGAGGGTCAGCCCCAGCATTTT
TRBJ2-5 NA TRBV2 CASLGTEETQYF TGTGCCAGCCTTGGGACTGAAGAGACCCAGTACTTC